These T cell receptor beta chains were read from a single sample in a study of technical replicates of blood from several donors. TCRdb keeps only in-frame clones here, not all; method: immunoSEQ multiplex PCR. The sample contains about 75,000 clones, 97% of which appear only once. The specimen sequenced was T cells isolated from PBMCs. Receptor source: a human donor in good health. The conserved cysteine and the conserved F or W are not part of the CDR3 here.

V gene	J gene	CDR3 length	CDR3 protein
TRBV7-2	TRBJ2-7	12	ASSSPHQYYEQY
TRBV6-5	TRBJ1-2	13	ASSYSSGQPYGYT
TRBV18	TRBJ2-1	13	ASSPLAEPYNEQF
TRBV9	TRBJ2-7	13	ASSASAGVAYEQY
TRBV5-1	TRBJ1-2	11	ASSLERDRYYT
TRBV27	TRBJ2-1	13	ASSLVSSGSNEQF
TRBV11-3	TRBJ2-3	15	ASSLGAGPGGTDTQY
TRBV28	TRBJ2-2	9	ATGPTGELF
TRBV19	TRBJ2-3	14	ASSMRLAGVADTQY
TRBV4-3	TRBJ2-3	13	ASSQDEVSTDTQY
TRBV4-2	TRBJ2-3	13	ASSQERGRPDTQY
TRBV2	TRBJ1-5	14	ASRPDDRRSNQPQH
TRBV29-1	TRBJ1-2	9	SVDSSYGYT
TRBV7-6	TRBJ2-1	12	ASSLTSGGNEQF
TRBV11-2	TRBJ2-7	15	ASSSSRGSGGSYEQY
TRBV28	TRBJ2-7	10	ASSPRALEQY
TRBV6-6	TRBJ1-5	9	ASRGDQPQH
TRBV18	TRBJ2-1	10	ASSLDVAGGF
TRBV23-1	TRBJ2-3	15	ASSQSLRTPGPDTQY
TRBV5-6	TRBJ2-2	13	ASSFGTGIAGELF
TRBV27	TRBJ1-5	15	ASSGGQGMRSNQPQH
TRBV19	TRBJ1-5	13	ASSIPWGRGQPQH
TRBV7-9	TRBJ1-1	12	ASSLAGSDTEAF
TRBV7-9	TRBJ2-7	10	ASSPGLAEQY
TRBV12-5	TRBJ1-1	11	ASVNGQFTEAF
TRBV20-1	TRBJ2-7	9	SATPTYEQY
TRBV9	TRBJ2-7	13	ASSVVPGASYEQY
TRBV10-3	TRBJ2-7	11	AISRDTAYEQY
TRBV6-5	TRBJ2-5	9	ASSSGETQY
TRBV6-5	TRBJ2-7	12	ASSEAGRLFEQY
TRBV5-1	TRBJ2-7	12	ASSLEGLGYEQY
TRBV28	TRBJ1-2	11	ASSVDSYYGYT
TRBV5-4	TRBJ1-2	12	ASSPEQGYYGYT
TRBV10-3	TRBJ2-2	15	AISWIGREANTGELF
TRBV7-9	TRBJ2-1	13	ASSLASGKNNEQF
TRBV18	TRBJ2-4	13	ASSGTGYGRNIQY
TRBV12-1	TRBJ1-2	12	ASSFKRGWGGYT
TRBV2	TRBJ2-7	11	ASNEPFTAVQY
TRBV5-1	TRBJ1-1	14	ASRTGTGGKNTEAF
TRBV11-2	TRBJ2-1	13	ASSTFSGAYNEQF
TRBV11-3	TRBJ2-7	11	ASSLEASYEQY
TRBV11-2	TRBJ1-2	11	ASSLVPREGYT
TRBV19	TRBJ2-5	13	ASKVGTGGVETQY
TRBV7-9	TRBJ1-2	11	ASSLDKAGGYT
TRBV5-1	TRBJ2-1	12	ASSFGGSPNEQF
TRBV28	TRBJ1-5	12	ASSSLGGAQPQH
TRBV5-1	TRBJ1-1	15	ASSPRQGRNLNTEAF
TRBV28	TRBJ1-2	11	ASSAPEGYGYT
TRBV5-6	TRBJ2-7	14	ASSLGDNNWVYEQY
TRBV6-6	TRBJ2-7	11	ASSYQGDYEQY
TRBV4-1	TRBJ1-1	16	ASSPFVDREKLNTEAF
TRBV5-6	TRBJ2-1	12	ASSFLAGVNEQF